These 26 T cell receptor beta chains originate from one sample sequenced in a study of tumor-infiltrating lymphocytes in primary liver carcinoma. A constant-region primer primed TCR beta cDNA synthesis from around 500 ng of total RNA. Each TCR beta library was derived from three nested multiplex PCR rounds that employed slightly modified ARM-PCR. In the first two PCR rounds, TRBV1-TRBV30 forward primers were paired with a C-beta reverse primer, and each round lasted about 9 cycles. Using its own MiXCR run on the multiplex PCR reads, TCRdb lists one record per CDR3 protein. Of approximately 310,000 distinct CDR3 sequences in the sample, approximately 60% were seen once. Extraction also yielded germline DNA, while blood RNA was obtained from unsorted whole blood. Source material: peripheral blood. These receptor sequences come from a man aged 40-49 years with primary liver carcinoma and hepatitis B virus infection.

The V call is TRBV11-3, the J call TRBJ2-1; D remains unclear. Per the germline V gene, CDR1 is SGHNT and CDR2 is YENEEA. V lost 5 bases to trimming and J lost 10 bases, with 15 bases between them. This CDR3 is 13 amino acids long. In DNA form, the CDR3 reads TGTGCCAGCAGCCATGACGCAGGCAACGAGCAGTTCTTC. Residues: CASSHDAGNEQFF. The full variable domain, its missing parts supplied by reference TRBV11-3 and TRBJ2-1, is EAGVVQSPRYKIIEKKQPVAFWCNPISGHNTLYWYLQNLGQGPELLIRYENEEAVDDSQLPKDRFSAERLKGVDSTLKIQPAELGDSAVYLCASSHDAGNEQFFGPGTRLTVL.

On this clonotype: Given the absence of the conserved phenylalanine or tryptophan at the CDR3 end, a read error is likely. The J gene is TRBJ2-2, the V gene TRBV30, with D perhaps being TRBD1 or TRBD2 (5 bases each). V shed 3 bases and J shed 8 bases, with 22 bases lying between them. Germline CDR1 GTSNPN, CDR2 SVGIG (reference sequence). This CDR3 comprises 16 residues. The CDR3 region has the DNA TGTGCCTGGAGCGCGCCACCGGGGTTGAGGACAGGGGAGCTGTTTGTT. Translating gives CAWSAPPGLRTGELFV.

Of note for this clonotype: Given the absence of the conserved phenylalanine or tryptophan at the CDR3 end, a read error is likely. CDR3 residues: CASNLGLTMETQYI. CDR3 in DNA: TGCGCCAGCAACCTCGGACTGACGATGGAGACCCAGTACATC. The genes are TRBV4-2 and TRBJ2-5; D possibly corresponds to TRBD2 (5 bases). Germline V gene sequence: CDR1 LGHNA, CDR2 YNFKEQ. This CDR3 comprises 14 residues.

The chain employs TRBV14 and TRBJ2-5; D ambiguous. Germline V lookup: CDR1 SGHDN, CDR2 FVKESK. This CDR3 is 13 amino acids long. V lost 4 bases and J 13 bases, leaving 19 bases between the germline ends. DNA for the CDR3: TGTGCCAGCAGCCCCCTAGGAGCAGTCAAGGGGTACTTC. This encodes CASSPLGAVKGYF.

This chain links TRBV5-1 with TRBJ2-1, with D perhaps TRBD1 or TRBD2 (9 bases each). The CDR3 runs to 17 residues. Between the trimmed V and J ends, which lost 5 bases and 6 bases, there was a span of 24 bases. Looked up from germline, CDR1 is SGHRS and CDR2 is YFSETQ. DNA for the CDR3: TGCGCCAGCAGACAGGCGGGGGGGCCGGGACAGGGCAATGAGCAGTTCTTC. It encodes CASRQAGGPGQGNEQFF. The variable domain in full, with the rest retrieved from reference TRBV5-1 and TRBJ2-1, is KAGVTQTPRYLIKTRGQQVTLSCSPISGHRSVSWYQQTPGQGLQFLFEYFSETQRNKGNFPGRFSGRQFSNSRSEMNVSTLELGDSALYLCASRQAGGPGQGNEQFFGPGTRLTVL.

Of note for this clonotype: Possible read error: a much larger clone is one base away. The chain has TRBV6-5 and TRBJ2-7; D perhaps matches TRBD1 (5 bases). CDR3 length: 13 amino acids. The germline V gene has CDR1 MNHEY and CDR2 SVGAGI. Trimming removed 4 bases at V and 12 bases at J, with 19 bases between. The CDR3 spells CASSSTDQSFPYF. The CDR3 DNA sequence: TGTGCCAGCAGTTCGACAGACCAGTCTTTTCCGTACTTC.

This clonotype was picked up a small number of times. The chain couples TRBV23-1 to TRBJ2-7; the D gene could be TRBD1 or TRBD2 (5 bases each). TRBV23-1 is reported as an ORF; its role is uncertain. The CDR3 runs 14 residues. V was shortened by 5 bases and J by 5 bases, with 16 bases between the two germline ends. CDR3 nucleotides: TGCGCCAGCAGTTACGGAAGAGGGGCCAACGAGCAGTACTTC. It encodes CASSYGRGANEQYF.

Notes on this clonotype: At one boundary the junction diverges from the germline segment, which might be a read error. The chain combines TRBV11-1 with TRBJ2-7; TRBD1 aligns across 9 bases. From germline, CDR1 is SGHAT and CDR2 FQDESV (reference sequence). The CDR3 runs to 17 residues. The CDR3 DNA reads TGTGCCAGCAGCTTATCTCTTTCGACAGGGGGGGACAACGAACAGTACTTC. It translates to CASSLSLSTGGDNEQYF.

Remarks on this clonotype: A read error may produce the germline difference seen at one junction end. In DNA, the CDR3 is TGTGCCAGCAGATACATGAACACTGAAACTTTCTTT. It specifies CASRYMNTETFF. The chain uses TRBV6-5 and TRBJ1-1; no clear D. CDR3 length: 12 amino acids. Germline loops: CDR1 MNHEY, CDR2 SVGAGI.

In the case of this clonotype: A read error is likely, as this CDR3 ends without the conserved phenylalanine or tryptophan. CDR3 DNA: TGTGCCAGCAGCCTACAGGGTAGGACCTGCAATGAGCAGTACCTC. Translation gives CASSLQGRTCNEQYL. The V gene is TRBV11-1, the J gene TRBJ2-1; maybe TRBD1 (6 bases). The assigned J gene may be wrong: the sequence end matches TRBJ2-7 better. The CDR3 runs to 15 residues. Germline V CDR1 and CDR2: SGHAT, FQDESV (reference sequence).

This clonotype came up many times. The chain combines TRBV6-6 with TRBJ1-5; TRBD1 matches 8 bases. J was trimmed by 3 bases and V by 7 bases; bases with no gene match: 8. Per the germline V gene, CDR1 is MNHNY and CDR2 is SVGAGI (reference sequence). The length of the CDR3 is 15 residues. Here the CDR3 DNA reads TGTGCCAGCACAAGCCGGACAGGGTCCAATCAGCCCCAGCATTTT. Translating it yields CASTSRTGSNQPQHF.

The chain combines TRBV29-1 with TRBJ2-2, with D perhaps matching TRBD2 (6 bases). This CDR3 is built from 13 residues. Trimming removed 7 bases at V and 2 bases at J, with 11 bases between. CDR1 SQVTM and CDR2 ANQGSEA come from the germline V gene. CDR3 DNA sequence: TGCAGCGCTGGAGGGGCCAACACCGGGGAGCTGTTTTTT. Protein sequence: CSAGGANTGELFF.

J is TRBJ1-1 and V is TRBV5-1, with D possibly matching TRBD1 (6 bases). The V end lost 7 bases, the J end lost 4 bases, and 17 bases lay between the germline ends. The CDR3 is made up of 14 amino acids. Germline V gene sequence: CDR1 SGHRS, CDR2 YFSETQ. The CDR3 here is CASETGEMGTEAFF. CDR3 in DNA: TGCGCCAGCGAGACAGGTGAAATGGGCACTGAAGCTTTCTTT.

This clonotype was found a few times. A much larger clone lies a single base off, so this may be a read error. The rearrangement joins TRBV6-5 to TRBJ2-1; the D gene could be TRBD1 or TRBD2 (5 bases each). V was cut by 6 bases and J by 15 bases, with 27 bases left in between. Germline lookup yields CDR1 MNHEY and CDR2 SVGAGI. The CDR3 is made up of 15 amino acids. CDR3 protein: CASRPTPQGPLVWFF. CDR3 DNA: TGTGCCAGCAGGCCCACTCCTCAGGGACCCTTAGTTTGGTTCTTC.

This clonotype is a singleton in its sample. A much larger clone sits a single nucleotide away, making a read error possible. The J gene is TRBJ1-2, the V gene TRBV29-1; tentative D call: TRBD1 (6 bases). Germline loops: CDR1 SQVTM, CDR2 ANQGSEA. The CDR3 runs 12 residues. Here the CDR3 DNA reads TGCAGCGTTGAAACGGGGGCGGGCGGCTACGCCTTC. Protein product: CSVETGAGGYAF.

The genes are TRBV12-3 or TRBV12-4 and TRBJ1-5, with a tentative D call TRBD1 (5 bases). V dropped 6 bases and J dropped 12 bases, with 21 bases sitting between them. CDR3 length: 14 amino acids. The CDR3 sequence: CASSLGTGNQLQHF. Here the CDR3 DNA reads TGTGCCAGCAGCTTGGGGACTGGCAATCAACTCCAGCATTTT.

This clonotype was counted a few times. This chain links TRBV5-6 with TRBJ2-1, with TRBD2 as a possible D gene (6 bases). CDR3 length: 15 amino acids. Between the trimmed V and J ends, which lost 1 base and 3 bases, there was a span of 11 bases. Germline CDR1 SGHDT, CDR2 YYEEEE. CDR3 nucleotide sequence: TGTGCCAGCAGCTTGAGGCTAGCGAACTACAATGAGCAGTTCTTC. Its translation is CASSLRLANYNEQFF. The complete variable domain, with remaining parts taken from reference TRBV5-6 and TRBJ2-1, reads DAGVTQSPTHLIKTRGQQVTLRCSPKSGHDTVSWYQQALGQGPQFIFQYYEEEERQRGNFPDRFSGHQFPNYSSELNVNALLLGDSALYLCASSLRLANYNEQFFGPGTRLTVL.

For this clonotype: An end of the junction does not agree with germline; a read error may underlie this. This chain links TRBV20-1 with TRBJ2-3; D call uncertain. CDR3 length: 13 residues. From germline, CDR1 is DFQATT and CDR2 SNEGSKA (reference sequence). The CDR3 coding sequence is TGCACTGCTAGAGAGCCGGGCACAGATATGCAGTATTTT. Translated, it gives CTAREPGTDMQYF.

This clonotype was counted ten times or more. This chain links TRBV12-3 or TRBV12-4 with TRBJ2-3; D remains unclear. CDR3 length: 13 amino acids. The V end lost 5 bases, the J end lost 0 bases, and 6 bases lay between the germline ends. CDR3 loop: CASSRSSTDTQYF. In nucleotides, the CDR3 is TGTGCCAGCAGTAGGTCTAGCACAGATACGCAGTATTTT.

As to this clonotype: The CDR3 does not close with the conserved phenylalanine or tryptophan, likely indicating a read error. This sequence joins TRBV20-1 and TRBJ1-5, with TRBD1 as a possible D gene (5 bases). In germline, CDR1 is DFQATT, CDR2 SNEGSKA (reference sequence). CDR3 length: 13 residues. V lost 3 bases and J 4 bases, leaving 10 bases between the germline ends. CDR3 loop: CSASAGRNQPQHY. CDR3 sequence (DNA): TGCAGTGCTAGTGCAGGGCGGAATCAGCCCCAGCATTAT.

In its sample, this clonotype was seen many times. The chain employs TRBV7-9 and TRBJ1-1; 10 nucleotides line up with TRBD1. This CDR3 comprises 14 residues. The germline gives CDR1 SEHNR, CDR2 FQNEAQ (reference sequence). Losses at the gene ends were 5 bases for V and 3 bases for J; bases not matched to a gene: 3. The CDR3 sequence: CASSRGTGDTEAFF. CDR3 bases: TGTGCCAGCAGCCGGGGGACAGGGGACACTGAAGCTTTCTTT.

This clonotype was detected ten times or more. As DNA, the CDR3 is TGTGCCACCGGGACTTCATACAATGAGCAGTTCTTC. Its translation: CATGTSYNEQFF. The chain employs TRBV6-1 and TRBJ2-1; D might be TRBD2 (6 bases). V was trimmed by 10 bases and J by 4 bases, leaving 11 bases between them. The germline gives CDR1 MNHNS, CDR2 SASEGT. The CDR3 totals 12 residues.

Comments on this clonotype: One junction end does not reproduce the germline sequence, and a read error may be involved. The chain carries TRBV6-6 and TRBJ2-5, with D maybe TRBD2 (5 bases). Germline V lookup: CDR1 MNHNY, CDR2 SVGAGI (reference sequence). The CDR3 is made up of 11 amino acids. This CDR3 reads CASNVEETHYF. The CDR3 DNA sequence: TGTGCAAGCAATGTGGAGGAGACCCACTACTTC.

Comment on this clonotype: A much more abundant neighbour one base away suggests this may be a read error. The CDR3, as DNA: TGTGCCAGCAGCTTGGGTGGTCTTAACACAGATACGCAGTATTTT. It yields the protein CASSLGGLNTDTQYF. The chain employs TRBV5-4 and TRBJ2-3; D unresolved. The CDR3 totals 15 residues. Between the trimmed V and J ends, which lost 0 bases and 2 bases, there was a span of 10 bases. The germline V gene has CDR1 SGHNT and CDR2 YYREEE (reference sequence).

This rearrangement joins TRBV5-8 to TRBJ2-6, with a weak D call TRBD1 (6 bases). The V gene's germline CDR1 is SGHTS and CDR2 YDEGEE. This CDR3 has 14 residues. Deletions cut 7 bases from V and 3 bases from J, with 11 bases between. The CDR3 DNA follows: TGTGCCAGCCGCCGGACAGTTGGGGCCAACGTCCTGACTTTC. Translation: CASRRTVGANVLTF.

This clonotype was detected only a few times. The chain carries TRBV11-2 and TRBJ2-7, with D hard to call. This CDR3 is built from 19 residues. Trimming took 1 base from V and 3 from J, leaving 25 bases between them. From germline, CDR1 is SGHAT and CDR2 FQNNGV. The CDR3 DNA reads as TGTGCCAGCAGCTTAGTTGGTAGCTCGGGCAACAGAAGGATCTACGAGCAGTACTTC. This translates into CASSLVGSSGNRRIYEQYF.